The T cell receptor beta chain described here comes from a study of blood T cells in healthy people across ages. Looking at the study overall: Per every two T cells, about one barcoded beta molecule was captured by template switching.

In regard to this clonotype: What it binds is not known.

Primers used in a second PCR of roughly 6 to 11 cycles were a sample-barcoded 5' primer and a J-beta primer mix. A single record per CDR3 protein comes from TCRdb applying MiXCR to the 5' RACE reads. The sample lists about 1.5 million distinct CDR3 sequences, around 39% seen once, with around 8% in the top ten. The germline CDR1 and CDR2 sequences are SGHTA and FQGNSA. The J segment lost 6 bases and the V segment lost 5 bases, leaving 13 bases of the junction unmatched. The length of the CDR3 is 18 residues. Findings and caveats of the study: Researchers report that TCR beta diversity correlated strongly with naive T cell percentage. Diversity estimates from one million T cells were considered underestimates. Possibly, changes in expanded clonotypes were confounded because donor CMV status was unknown.

This receptor was taken from a woman aged 18 to 35 in good health. This chain connects TRBV7-2 to TRBJ2-2; TRBD2 aligns across 12 bases. The specimen was blood. DNA for the CDR3: TGTGCCAGCAGCCAACTAGCGGGGGGTAGAGGGGTGGCCGGGGAGCTGTTTTTT. Translated, it gives CASSQLAGGRGVAGELFF.